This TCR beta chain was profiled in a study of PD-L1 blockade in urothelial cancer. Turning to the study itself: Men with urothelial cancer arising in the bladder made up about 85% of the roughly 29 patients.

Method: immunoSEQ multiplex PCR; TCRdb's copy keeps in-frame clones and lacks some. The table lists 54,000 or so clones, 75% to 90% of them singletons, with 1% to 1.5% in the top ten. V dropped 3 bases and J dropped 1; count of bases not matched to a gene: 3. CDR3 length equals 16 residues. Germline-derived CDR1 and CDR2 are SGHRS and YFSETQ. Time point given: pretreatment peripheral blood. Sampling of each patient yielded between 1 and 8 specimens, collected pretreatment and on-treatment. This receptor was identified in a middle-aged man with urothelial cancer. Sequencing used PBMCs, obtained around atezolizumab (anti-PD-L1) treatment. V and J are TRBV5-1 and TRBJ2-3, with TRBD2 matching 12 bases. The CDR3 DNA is TGCGCCAGCAGCTACAGGACTAGCGGGGGCACAGATACGCAGTATTTT. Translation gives CASSYRTSGGTDTQYF.